Below, one T cell receptor (beta chain) is given with its context. The antigen remains unidentified. This sample was taken from a study of T-cell memory formation after mild COVID-19. Turning to the study itself: TCR clusters were mostly confined to one donor each. Broader study findings: Clones shrinking from day 15 to 85 showed even CD4/CD8 mixes; later expanders tilted CD4+. Pre-infection memory harbored some responding clones, suggesting cross-reactive memory joined. Day 37-peaking second-wave clones had unconfirmed SARS-CoV-2 specificity.

TCRdb itself ran the 5' RACE reads through MiXCR, one entry per CDR3 protein. The profile covers approximately 390,000 distinct CDR3 sequences, with roughly 15% appearing a single time and around a fifth taken by the ten largest. Between the trimmed V and J ends, which lost 3 bases and 6 bases, there was a span of 14 bases. Germline V lookup: CDR1 SGHKS, CDR2 YYEKEE (reference sequence). This CDR3 region has 14 residues. The chain combines TRBV5-5 with TRBJ2-3; D is perhaps TRBD1 (5 bases). This sequence originates from a man aged 18 to 30 who had mild COVID-19 (a few samples of this study predate the infection). Cell type and time point are not known. Sequenced material: PBMCs or a T cell subset sorted from them (not recorded which). CDR3 coding DNA: TGTGCCAGCAGCTCGGACACTTCTGGGGATACGCAGTATTTT. Translated: CASSSDTSGDTQYF.